This T cell receptor beta chain was captured in a study of OX40 agonist ivuxolimab in advanced cancers. Study information: Patients received ivuxolimab, an agonistic anti-OX40 (CD134) antibody.

Systemic immunosuppression or autoimmune disease history was grounds to exclude patients. On this clone itself: Its target is not known.

The table came from immunoSEQ multiplex PCR; TCRdb's copy has only in-frame clones and leaves some out. In the table there are 55,000 to 80,000 clones, 91% of which are singletons. With 4 bases removed from V and 6 bases from J, the gap between germline ends came to 17 bases. In germline, CDR1 is SGHNT, CDR2 YYREEE (reference sequence). This CDR3 is built from 14 residues. Overall study results and limits: Compared with others, partial responders at 0.1-3.0 mg/kg displayed clonal expansion among the lowest.

The origin of this receptor is an adult with an advanced solid tumor such as melanoma, head and neck, liver or kidney cancer. The chain links TRBV5-4 to TRBJ2-7; the D gene is possibly TRBD2 (6 bases). The sample here was CD4+ or CD8+ T cells sorted from blood, taken in a trial of the OX40 agonist ivuxolimab. CDR3 DNA: TGTGCCAGCAGCCGGGAGAAAGGGTTGGGCGAGCAGTACTTC. Its protein product is CASSREKGLGEQYF.